This is a list of T cell receptor beta chains from one sample in a study of T cell repertoires in cytomegalovirus infection. These receptors have no identified antigens. TCRdb re-called the reads through MiXCR, storing one row per CDR3 protein. The table has a few hundred thousand distinct CDR3 sequences, 30% to 40% seen once. This specimen was cultured PBMCs, taken from culture after CMV antigen stimulation. The receptors here all came from a human donor in good health (CMV status not recorded). Some clones in this sample may be carry-over from other donors' samples. CDR3s include the opening cysteine and the closing phenylalanine or tryptophan. Each record gives: CDR3 length, J gene, clone size, V gene, D gene, CDR3 protein, CDR3 DNA. D genes are given only for firm matches. Size values are once, few and many counts, or a class for expanded clones, and some rows have none.

14 | TRBJ1-5 | few | TRBV7-2 | - | CASSLVGGDQPQHF | TGTGCCAGCAGCTTAGTAGGAGGGGATCAGCCCCAGCATTTT
17 | TRBJ1-2 | - | TRBV6-6 | TRBD1 | CASRKQGIRLANYGYTF | TGTGCCAGCAGGAAACAGGGGATCCGTTTAGCTAACTATGGCTACACCTTC
14 | TRBJ1-1 | - | TRBV6-2/TRBV6-3 | - | CASSPQYGTFEAFF | TGTGCCAGCAGTCCTCAATACGGGACTTTTGAAGCTTTCTTT
14 | TRBJ2-1 | few | TRBV7-2 | TRBD2 | CASSSTLAGGKQFF | TGTGCCAGCAGTTCGACCCTAGCGGGAGGCAAGCAGTTCTTC
17 | TRBJ2-1 | - | TRBV10-3 | - | CAISESTRSSSYNEQFF | TGTGCCATCAGTGAGTCGACGAGGAGTTCGTCCTACAATGAGCAGTTCTTC
18 | TRBJ2-3 | few | TRBV11-2 | TRBD2 | CASSPGTSGILPTDTQYF | TGTGCCAGCAGCCCTGGGACTAGCGGGATTCTCCCCACAGATACGCAGTATTTT
15 | TRBJ2-5 | many | TRBV27 | TRBD1 | CASSQGQGTQETQYF | TGTGCCAGCAGTCAAGGACAGGGGACCCAAGAGACCCAGTACTTC
15 | TRBJ1-5 | few | TRBV11-2 | - | CASSLEAGFNQPQHF | TGTGCCAGCAGCTTAGAGGCTGGGTTTAATCAGCCCCAGCATTTT
15 | TRBJ2-7 | - | TRBV6-2/TRBV6-3 | - | CASSYGGQSTYEQYF | TGTGCCAGCAGTTACGGTGGGCAGTCCACCTACGAGCAGTACTTC
15 | TRBJ2-5 | few | TRBV4-3 | - | CASSPQFGPQETQYF | TGCGCCAGCAGCCCACAATTCGGGCCCCAAGAGACCCAGTACTTC
13 | TRBJ2-6 | - | TRBV29-1 | - | CSVWVSGANVLTF | TGCAGCGTTTGGGTGTCTGGGGCCAACGTCCTGACTTTC
14 | TRBJ1-2 | many | TRBV7-2 | TRBD1 | CASSLGRGRRGYTF | TGTGCCAGCAGCTTAGGGAGGGGGCGCCGGGGCTACACCTTC
13 | TRBJ1-3 | few | TRBV29-1 | - | CSVTDILGNTIYF | TGCAGCGTCACTGACATACTTGGAAACACCATATATTTT
17 | TRBJ2-1 | - | TRBV30 | TRBD1 | CAWRQGAKSPSYNEQFF | TGTGCCTGGAGGCAGGGGGCGAAGAGTCCCTCCTACAATGAGCAGTTCTTC
11 | TRBJ2-3 | few | TRBV20-1 | - | CSARRSDTQYF | TGCAGTGCTCGACGATCAGATACGCAGTATTTT
15 | TRBJ2-3 | many | TRBV7-2 | TRBD2 | CASSLLAGGADTQYF | TGTGCCAGCAGCCTCTTAGCGGGAGGGGCAGATACGCAGTATTTT
12 | TRBJ1-1 | few | TRBV12-3/TRBV12-4 | - | CASSYRVTEAFF | TGTGCCAGCAGTTACAGGGTTACTGAAGCTTTCTTT
16 | TRBJ1-4 | few | TRBV7-9 | TRBD1 | CASSSPDRATNEKLFF | TGTGCCAGCAGCTCTCCGGACAGGGCAACTAATGAAAAACTGTTTTTT
15 | TRBJ2-2 | - | TRBV7-9 | TRBD1 | CARSFRDRNTGELFF | TGTGCCCGCAGCTTTCGGGACAGGAACACCGGGGAGCTGTTTTTT
15 | TRBJ2-1 | few | TRBV28 | TRBD2 | CASSPSGRAVNEQFF | TGTGCCAGCAGCCCTAGCGGGAGGGCCGTGAATGAGCAGTTCTTC
16 | TRBJ2-1 | - | TRBV7-2 | TRBD1 | CASSTGGVPGAHEQFF | TGTGCCAGCAGCACAGGGGGCGTCCCGGGAGCACATGAGCAGTTCTTC
18 | TRBJ2-5 | few | TRBV7-2 | TRBD2 | CASSLGIPSGRAGETQYF | TGTGCCAGCAGCTTAGGAATTCCTAGCGGGAGGGCCGGCGAGACCCAGTACTTC
14 | TRBJ2-2 | few | TRBV6-1 | - | CASKRPGGSGELFF | TGTGCCAGCAAACGACCTGGAGGGTCCGGGGAGCTGTTTTTT
15 | TRBJ1-2 | many | TRBV6-1 | TRBD1 | CASSEQGGEREGYTF | TGTGCCAGCAGTGAACAGGGGGGCGAGCGCGAGGGCTACACCTTC
13 | TRBJ2-2 | - | TRBV5-1 | - | CASKGRGTGELFF | TGCGCCAGCAAGGGCAGGGGCACCGGGGAGCTGTTTTTT
16 | TRBJ1-1 | many | TRBV7-2 | TRBD1 | CASSPGQGGGDTEAFF | TGTGCCAGCAGCCCAGGACAGGGAGGAGGGGACACTGAAGCTTTCTTT
13 | TRBJ2-3 | - | TRBV6-2/TRBV6-3 | - | CASNPAFADTQYF | TGTGCCAGCAATCCAGCTTTTGCAGATACGCAGTATTTT
16 | TRBJ2-7 | - | TRBV27 | TRBD2 | CASSSTTSGRYYEQYF | TGTGCCAGCAGTTCTACTACTAGCGGGAGATACTACGAGCAGTACTTC
14 | TRBJ2-1 | few | TRBV7-6 | - | CASSQPLSREEQFF | TGTGCCAGCAGCCAGCCGCTAAGCCGGGAGGAGCAGTTCTTC
16 | TRBJ2-1 | few | TRBV14 | TRBD1 | CASSLRLGQGGNEQFF | TGTGCCAGCAGCCTCAGATTGGGACAGGGTGGTAATGAGCAGTTCTTC
23 | TRBJ2-1 | few | TRBV12-5 | - | CASGFPRVRRQVEPNTAGNEQFF | TGTGCTAGTGGGTTCCCCCGGGTCAGGCGACAGGTCGAGCCCAACACGGCGGGGAATGAGCAGTTCTTC